Listed below are T cell receptor beta chains from one sample, sequenced in a study of metastatic and nonmetastatic thyroid tumors. TCRdb re-analyzed the PCR reads using MiXCR. The sample carries roughly 61,000 clones, more than 3.5% recorded once. Sequencing was performed on blood. The receptors originated from a female donor with papillary thyroid cancer or a benign thyroid nodule (not recorded which). Some clones in this sample may be carry-over from other donors' samples. CDR3s include the opening cysteine and the closing phenylalanine or tryptophan. A D gene is named only where the DNA matches it firmly. Size tells how often a clone was seen (once, few, many) or the class of an expanded clone, and some rows leave it out.

TRBD1 many TRBJ1-4 TRBV4-1 TGCGCCAGCAGCCTGACAGGGAATGAAAAACTGTTTTTT CASSLTGNEKLFF
TRBD2 many TRBJ2-7 TRBV11-2 TGTGCCAGCAGCTTAGAATCGCGGGAGTCAGGATGGGAGCAGTACTTC CASSLESRESGWEQYF
NA few TRBJ2-2 TRBV11-2 TGTGCCAGCAGCTTTCAGGGGAACACCGGGGAGCTGTTTTTT CASSFQGNTGELFF
NA many TRBJ2-1 TRBV19 TGTGCCAGTACAAGCATCGGGCGAGGGGGGCAGAATGAGCAGTTCTTC CASTSIGRGGQNEQFF
NA many TRBJ2-2 TRBV10-1 TGCGCCAGCAGGGAGGGTAGAAACACCGGGGAGCTGTTTTTT CASREGRNTGELFF
NA many TRBJ2-2 TRBV5-1 TGCGCCAGCAGCTTAGGGACAAACGCCGGGGAGCTGTTTTTT CASSLGTNAGELFF
NA NA TRBJ1-1 TRBV7-2 TGTGCCAGCAGCTTAGGGCTCAGCCGAGAAGCTTTCTTT CASSLGLSREAFF
TRBD2 NA TRBJ2-5 TRBV20-1 TGCAGTGCTAGAGTCCTTCCTAGCGGGCCCGACCCCCAGTACTTC CSARVLPSGPDPQYF
NA many TRBJ2-2 TRBV28 TGTGCCAGCATCGCGGCTTACGCGAACACCGGGGAGCTGTTTTTT CASIAAYANTGELFF
TRBD1 many TRBJ1-2 TRBV27 TGTGCCAGCAGTAGTACAGGGGGTTCGGGAGGCTACACCTTC CASSSTGGSGGYTF
NA few TRBJ2-3 TRBV24-1 TGTGCCACCAGGCCGGGAACAGCAGTATACACAGATACGCAGTATTTT CATRPGTAVYTDTQYF
NA many TRBJ2-2 TRBV19 TGTGCCAGCCGTAGGGAGGTTTCGAACACCGGGGAGCTGTTTTTT CASRREVSNTGELFF
NA many TRBJ2-5 TRBV30 TGTGCCTGGAGGGGCCGATGGCAGGGCCGCCAAGAGACCCAGTACTTC CAWRGRWQGRQETQYF
NA NA TRBJ2-5 TRBV18 TGTGCCAGCTCACCAACCCTTGGGATGGGAGAGACCCAGTACTTC CASSPTLGMGETQYF
NA many TRBJ2-7 TRBV5-6 TGTGCCAGCAGCCTTGGGGGGGCGCGAGGCGAGCAGTACTTC CASSLGGARGEQYF
TRBD2 NA TRBJ2-7 TRBV28 TGTGCCAGCAGTACTACTAGCGGGCCAACTGCCTACGAGCAGTACTTC CASSTTSGPTAYEQYF